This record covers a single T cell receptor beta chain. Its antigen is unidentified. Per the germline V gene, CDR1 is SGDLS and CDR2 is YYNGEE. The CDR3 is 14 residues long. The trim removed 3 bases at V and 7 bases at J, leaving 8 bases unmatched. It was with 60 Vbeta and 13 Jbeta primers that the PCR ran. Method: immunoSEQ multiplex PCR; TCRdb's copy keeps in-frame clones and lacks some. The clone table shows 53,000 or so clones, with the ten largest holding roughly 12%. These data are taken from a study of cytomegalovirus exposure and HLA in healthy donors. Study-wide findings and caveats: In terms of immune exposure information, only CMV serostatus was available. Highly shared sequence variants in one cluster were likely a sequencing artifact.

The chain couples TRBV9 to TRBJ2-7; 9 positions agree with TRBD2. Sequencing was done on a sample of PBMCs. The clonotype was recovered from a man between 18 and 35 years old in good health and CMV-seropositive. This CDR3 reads CASSEAGGPKEQYF. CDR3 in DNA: TGTGCCAGCAGCGAGGCGGGAGGGCCAAAAGAGCAGTACTTC.